This T cell receptor (beta chain) was identified during a study of T-cell memory formation after mild COVID-19. About this clonotype itself: Its cognate antigen is unknown.

TCRdb passed the 5' RACE reads through MiXCR, listing each CDR3 protein once. Here the sample spans hundreds of thousands of distinct CDR3 sequences, 20% being singletons. Notes on the study in general: The appearance of some responding clones in pre-infection memory suggested that cross-reactive memory joined.

Germline CDR1 reads SGHAT; CDR2 reads FQNNGV. The CDR3 extends over 15 amino acids. V shed 3 bases, J shed 12 bases, and the junction held 8 bases outside the gene matches. The sequenced material came from PBMCs or a T cell subset sorted from them (not recorded which). The chain carries TRBV11-2 and TRBJ2-1; 13 bases line up with TRBD2. The TCR comes from an adult woman who had mild COVID-19 (a few samples of this study predate the infection). Cell type and time point are not known. The CDR3 is CASSLILAGGAMQFF. In nucleotides, the CDR3 is TGTGCCAGCAGCTTGATACTAGCGGGAGGGGCGATGCAGTTCTTC.